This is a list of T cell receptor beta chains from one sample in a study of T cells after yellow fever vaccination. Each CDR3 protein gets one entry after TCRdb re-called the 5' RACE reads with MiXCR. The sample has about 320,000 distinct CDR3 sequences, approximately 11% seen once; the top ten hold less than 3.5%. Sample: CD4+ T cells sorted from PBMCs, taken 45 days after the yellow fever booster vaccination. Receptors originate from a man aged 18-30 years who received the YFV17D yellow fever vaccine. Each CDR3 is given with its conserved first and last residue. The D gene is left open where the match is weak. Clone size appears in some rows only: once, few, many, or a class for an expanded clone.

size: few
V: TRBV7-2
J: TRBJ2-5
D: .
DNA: TGTGCCAGCAGTTACCCTGGACAGAGAGAGACCCAGTACTTC
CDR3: CASSYPGQRETQYF

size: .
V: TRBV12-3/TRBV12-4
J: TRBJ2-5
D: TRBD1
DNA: TGTGCCAGCAGGGAAGACAGGGGGAAAGAGACCCAGTACTTC
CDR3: CASREDRGKETQYF

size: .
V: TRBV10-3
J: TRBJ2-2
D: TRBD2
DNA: TGTGCCATCAGGACTAGCGGAACCACCGGGGAGCTGTTTTTT
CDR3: CAIRTSGTTGELFF

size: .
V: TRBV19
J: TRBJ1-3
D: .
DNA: TGTGCCAGTAGTATTGTCGGTCAGGAGATCTCTGGAAACACCATATATTTT
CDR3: CASSIVGQEISGNTIYF

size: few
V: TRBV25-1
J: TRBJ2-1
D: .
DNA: TGTGCCAGCACCCCGCCGGGCTGGTCCTACAATGAGCAGTTCTTC
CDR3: CASTPPGWSYNEQFF

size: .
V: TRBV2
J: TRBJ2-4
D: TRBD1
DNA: TGTGCCAGCAGCGGAACCGGGACAGGGAACATTCAGTACTTC
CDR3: CASSGTGTGNIQYF

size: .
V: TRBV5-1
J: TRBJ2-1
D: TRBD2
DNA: TGCGCCAGCAGCCCCCGGACTAGCGGGGCGTACAATGAGCAGTTCTTC
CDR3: CASSPRTSGAYNEQFF

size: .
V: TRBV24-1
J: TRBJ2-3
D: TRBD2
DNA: TGTGCCACCAGTGATTTGCCTAGCGGGGGTGCAGATACGCAGTATTTT
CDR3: CATSDLPSGGADTQYF

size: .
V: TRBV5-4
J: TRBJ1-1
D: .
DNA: TGTGCCAGCAGCTTGGTGGGCAATTATGAAGCTTTCTTT
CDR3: CASSLVGNYEAFF

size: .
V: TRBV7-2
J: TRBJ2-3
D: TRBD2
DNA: TGTGCCAGCAGCGTGACTAGCGGAGGCACAGATACGCAGTATTTT
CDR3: CASSVTSGGTDTQYF

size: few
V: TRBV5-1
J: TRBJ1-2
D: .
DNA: TGCGCCAGCAGCTTGGGGGCCCTGCAATTTTCTGGCTACACCTTC
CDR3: CASSLGALQFSGYTF

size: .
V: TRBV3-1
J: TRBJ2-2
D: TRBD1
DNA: TGTGCCAGCAGCCCCCACAGGGGGCGGGACACCGGGGAGCTGTTTTTT
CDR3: CASSPHRGRDTGELFF

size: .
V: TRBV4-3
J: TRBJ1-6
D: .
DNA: TGCGCCAGCAGCCCGGGCTCTAATTCACCCCTCCACTTT
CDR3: CASSPGSNSPLHF

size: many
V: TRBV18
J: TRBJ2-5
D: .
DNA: TGTGCCAGCTCACCGGGCGGGGTCCAAGAGACCCAGTACTTC
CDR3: CASSPGGVQETQYF

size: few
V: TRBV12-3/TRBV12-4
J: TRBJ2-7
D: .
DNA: TGTGCCAGCAGCACACCCTTGGGGGGCTCCTACGAGCAGTACTTC
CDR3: CASSTPLGGSYEQYF

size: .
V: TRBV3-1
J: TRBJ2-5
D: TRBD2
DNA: TGTGCCAGCAGCCAACGACTGACTAGCAGGGACCGGGGGGCCCAGTACTTC
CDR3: CASSQRLTSRDRGAQYF

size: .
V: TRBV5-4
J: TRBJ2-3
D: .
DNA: TGTGCCAGCAGCTTGGGGGCCCCCAGGCGTCCAGATACGCAGTATTTT
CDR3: CASSLGAPRRPDTQYF

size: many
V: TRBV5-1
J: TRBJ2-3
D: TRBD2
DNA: TGCGCCAGCAGCTTAAATCCTAGCGGTACCACAGATACGCAGTATTTT
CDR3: CASSLNPSGTTDTQYF

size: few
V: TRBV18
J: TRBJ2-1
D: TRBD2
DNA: TGTGCCAGCTCCCCTAGCGGGGGGGCAGGGAGTGAGCAGTTCTTC
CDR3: CASSPSGGAGSEQFF

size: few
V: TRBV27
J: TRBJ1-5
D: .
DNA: TGTGCCAGCAGTCGCCGACGGGGACCCACGTATAGCAATCAGCCCCAGCATTTT
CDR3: CASSRRRGPTYSNQPQHF

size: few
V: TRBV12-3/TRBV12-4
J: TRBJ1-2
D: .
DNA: TGTGCCAGCAGGGACGAGAGCTATGGCTACACCTTC
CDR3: CASRDESYGYTF

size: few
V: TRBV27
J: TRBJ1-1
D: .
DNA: TGTGCCAGCGCCTACAGTGGTAGAAACACTGAAGCTTTCTTT
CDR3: CASAYSGRNTEAFF

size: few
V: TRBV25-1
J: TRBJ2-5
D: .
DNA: TGTGCCAGCAGTGAGGCATGGGCTCAAGAGACCCAGTACTTC
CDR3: CASSEAWAQETQYF

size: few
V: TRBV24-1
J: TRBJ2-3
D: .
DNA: TGTGCCACCAGTGAAGGTAACACAGATACGCAGTATTTT
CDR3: CATSEGNTDTQYF

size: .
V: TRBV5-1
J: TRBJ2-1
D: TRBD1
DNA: TGCGCCAGCAGCCCCGGGACAGGAAAGAACAATGAGCAGTTCTTC
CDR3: CASSPGTGKNNEQFF

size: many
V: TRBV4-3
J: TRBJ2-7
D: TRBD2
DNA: TGCGCCAGCAGCCTACCAGGGTGGGTAGCGGGGGCTAATGAGCAGTACTTC
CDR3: CASSLPGWVAGANEQYF

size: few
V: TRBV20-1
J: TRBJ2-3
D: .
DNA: TGCAGTGCTAGAGATCGGGATTCCCCCATAGGAGATACGCAGTATTTT
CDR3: CSARDRDSPIGDTQYF

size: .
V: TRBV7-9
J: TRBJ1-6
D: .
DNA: TGTGCCAGCGTCCCGATCGAGGGAGGGCATTCACCCCTCCACTTT
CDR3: CASVPIEGGHSPLHF

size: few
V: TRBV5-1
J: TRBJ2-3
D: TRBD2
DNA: TGCGCCAGCAGCTCCGGGACTAGCGGGGGGGGCACAGATACGCAGTATTTT
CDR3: CASSSGTSGGGTDTQYF

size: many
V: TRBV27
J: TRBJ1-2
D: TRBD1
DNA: TGTGCCAGCAGTTTAAAGGGGGCAAGCTATGGCTACACCTTC
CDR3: CASSLKGASYGYTF

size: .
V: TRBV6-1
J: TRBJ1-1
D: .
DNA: TGTGCCAGCAGCTCACCGGATAAGGGAAACACTGAAGCTTTCTTT
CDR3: CASSSPDKGNTEAFF

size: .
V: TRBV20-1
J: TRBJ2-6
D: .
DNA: TGCAGCGCTAGGCAGGGGCCCTCTGAGGCCAACGTCCTGACTTTC
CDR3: CSARQGPSEANVLTF

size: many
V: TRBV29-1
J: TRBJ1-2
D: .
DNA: TGCAGCGTTGGGGCCGGGGTACCCAACTATGGCTACACCTTC
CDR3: CSVGAGVPNYGYTF

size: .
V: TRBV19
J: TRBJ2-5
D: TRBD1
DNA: TGTGCCAGTAGTATAAGGATGAGGACAGGGTGGTCCCAAGAGACCCAGTACTTC
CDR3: CASSIRMRTGWSQETQYF

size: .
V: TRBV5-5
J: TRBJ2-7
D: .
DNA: TGTGCCAGCAGCCGAAGACCGGAGGGAACAAGGTCCTACGAGCAGTACTTC
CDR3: CASSRRPEGTRSYEQYF

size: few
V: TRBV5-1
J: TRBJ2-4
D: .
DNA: TGCGCCAGCAGCCCAGGGACCTTTAGGGCCAAAAACATTCAGTACTTC
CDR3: CASSPGTFRAKNIQYF

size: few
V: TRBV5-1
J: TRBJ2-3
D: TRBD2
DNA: TGCGCCAGCTCTGCCGGGACTAGCGGATATACGCAGTATTTT
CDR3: CASSAGTSGYTQYF

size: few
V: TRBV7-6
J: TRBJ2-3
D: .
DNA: TGTGCCAGCAGCTTTCGGCCCAGGGCAGATACGCAGTATTTT
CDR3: CASSFRPRADTQYF

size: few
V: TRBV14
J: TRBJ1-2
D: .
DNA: TGTGCCAGCAGCCAAGGAGCGATCCCAGGCTACACCTTC
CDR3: CASSQGAIPGYTF

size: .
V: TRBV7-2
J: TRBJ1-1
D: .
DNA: TGTGCCAGCAGCTTAACCTGGAACACTGAAGCTTTCTTT
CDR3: CASSLTWNTEAFF

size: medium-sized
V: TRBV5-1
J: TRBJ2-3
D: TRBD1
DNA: TGCGCCAGCAGCCTAAGGACAGGAGTCACAGATACGCAGTATTTT
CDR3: CASSLRTGVTDTQYF

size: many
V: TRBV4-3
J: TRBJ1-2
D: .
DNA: TGCGCCAGCAGCCTAAGATGGGGCGCGTATGGCTACACCTTC
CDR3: CASSLRWGAYGYTF

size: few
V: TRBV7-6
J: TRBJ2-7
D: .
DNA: TGTGCCAGCAGCTGGGGGGATGGCTACGAGCAGTACTTC
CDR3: CASSWGDGYEQYF

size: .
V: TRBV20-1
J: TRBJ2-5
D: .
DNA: TGCAGTGCTGATCCCGTGGGCGGGGTAGGAGAGACCCAGTACTTC
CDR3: CSADPVGGVGETQYF

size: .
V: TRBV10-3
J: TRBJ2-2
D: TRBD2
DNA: TGTGCCACTCTTTCGGGACTAGCGGGGGGCACCGGGGAGCTGTTTTTT
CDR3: CATLSGLAGGTGELFF

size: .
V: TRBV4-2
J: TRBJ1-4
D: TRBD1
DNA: TGTGCCAGCAGCCATCAACCCGGGACAGATAGTAATGAAAAACTGTTTTTT
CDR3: CASSHQPGTDSNEKLFF

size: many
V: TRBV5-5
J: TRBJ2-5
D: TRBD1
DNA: TGTGCCAGCAGCCCGCAGGGGGCCGGAGAGACCCAGTACTTC
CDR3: CASSPQGAGETQYF

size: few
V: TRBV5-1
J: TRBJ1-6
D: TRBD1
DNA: TGCGCCAGCGGGCTGGACAGGGAGAATTCACCCCTCCACTTT
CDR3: CASGLDRENSPLHF

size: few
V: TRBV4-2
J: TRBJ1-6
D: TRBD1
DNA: TGTGCCAGCAGCCACGATGGACAGGCCGCTAATTCACCCCTCCACTTT
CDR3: CASSHDGQAANSPLHF

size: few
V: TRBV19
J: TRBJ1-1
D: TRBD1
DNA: TGTGCCACCCGAGACCCACGGACAGGGCAGAACACTGAAGCTTTCTTT
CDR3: CATRDPRTGQNTEAFF

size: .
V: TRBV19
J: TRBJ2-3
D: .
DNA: TGTGCCAGTAGTATCGAGTCGGCGGGACGATCGCAGTATTTT
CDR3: CASSIESAGRSQYF

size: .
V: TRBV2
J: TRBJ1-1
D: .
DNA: TGTGCCACCAGGGTGACGTCCACTGAAGCTTTCTTT
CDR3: CATRVTSTEAFF

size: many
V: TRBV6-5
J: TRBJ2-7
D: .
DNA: TGTGCCAGCAGTTCGACTCCAGCCCTCTCCTACGAGCAGTACTTC
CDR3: CASSSTPALSYEQYF

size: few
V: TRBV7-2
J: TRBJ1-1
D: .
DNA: TGTGCCAGCAGCCAGGGACCGATATCAACTGAAGCTTTCTTT
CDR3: CASSQGPISTEAFF

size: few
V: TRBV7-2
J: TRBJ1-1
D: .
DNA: TGTGCCAGCAGCTTTGACGCAGTGAACACTGAAGCTTTCTTT
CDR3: CASSFDAVNTEAFF

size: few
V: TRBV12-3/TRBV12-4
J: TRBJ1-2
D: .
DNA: TGTGCCAGCAGTTTCTATGAAGGGGGCTACACCTTC
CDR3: CASSFYEGGYTF

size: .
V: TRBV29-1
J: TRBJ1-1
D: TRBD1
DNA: TGCAGCGTCGCGGGACAGTTGGAAACTGAAGCTTTCTTT
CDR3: CSVAGQLETEAFF

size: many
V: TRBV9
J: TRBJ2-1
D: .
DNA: TGTGCCAGCAGCGACTCGTTTGATGAGCAGTTCTTC
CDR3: CASSDSFDEQFF

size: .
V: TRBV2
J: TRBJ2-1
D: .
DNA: TGTGCCAGCATCCCGACTAATCAGGGGCCGAGCTACAATGAGCAGTTCTTC
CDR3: CASIPTNQGPSYNEQFF

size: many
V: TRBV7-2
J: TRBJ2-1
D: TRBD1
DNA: TGTGCCAGCAGCCCCGTTACCCGGGACAGTGGGTCTGGTGAGCAGTTCTTC
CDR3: CASSPVTRDSGSGEQFF